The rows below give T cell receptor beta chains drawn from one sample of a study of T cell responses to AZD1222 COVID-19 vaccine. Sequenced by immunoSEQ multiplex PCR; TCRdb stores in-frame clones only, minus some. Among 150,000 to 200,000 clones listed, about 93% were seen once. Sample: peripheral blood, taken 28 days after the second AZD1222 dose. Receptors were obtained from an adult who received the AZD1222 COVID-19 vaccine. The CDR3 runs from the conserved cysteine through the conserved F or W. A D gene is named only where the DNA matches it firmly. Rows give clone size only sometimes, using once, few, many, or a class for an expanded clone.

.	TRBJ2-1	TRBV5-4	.	TGTGCCAGCAGCGAAGGTAGCGATCAGCAGTTCTTC	CASSEGSDQQFF
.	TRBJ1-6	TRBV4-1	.	TGCGCCAGCAGCCAACAGGGACAAAGCTATAATTCACCCCTCCACTTT	CASSQQGQSYNSPLHF
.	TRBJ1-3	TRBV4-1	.	TGCGCCAGCAGCGGCCTTAACTCTGGAAACACCATATATTTT	CASSGLNSGNTIYF
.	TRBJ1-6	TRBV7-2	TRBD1	TGTGCCAGCAGCCTCCCCCCGGGGACAGGGAGCTCACCCCTCCACTTT	CASSLPPGTGSSPLHF
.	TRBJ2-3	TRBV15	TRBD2	TGTGCCACCAGCAGAGATCCCCCGACTAGCGGGGGGGCCCTAAGCACAGATACGCAGTATTTT	CATSRDPPTSGGALSTDTQYF
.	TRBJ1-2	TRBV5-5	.	TGTGCCAGCAGCTTTAACGCATGGGGCTACACCTTC	CASSFNAWGYTF
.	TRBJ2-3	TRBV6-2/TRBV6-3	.	TGTGCCAGCAGTTCGGGTCATCTCCTAGCAGATACGCAGTATTTT	CASSSGHLLADTQYF
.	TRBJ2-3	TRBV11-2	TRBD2	TGTGCCAGCAGCTCCGGGACTAGCGGGGATACGCAGTATTTT	CASSSGTSGDTQYF
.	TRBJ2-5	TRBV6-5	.	TGTGCCAGCAGTCCTACCAGAGAGACCCAGTACTTC	CASSPTRETQYF
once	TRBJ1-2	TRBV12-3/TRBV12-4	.	TGTGCCAGCAGTTTCGAGGGGCAAGTAGGCTACACCTTC	CASSFEGQVGYTF
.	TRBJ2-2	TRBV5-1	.	TGCGCCAGCAGCTTGGCCGGGTTGGGCGGGGAGCTGTTTTTT	CASSLAGLGGELFF
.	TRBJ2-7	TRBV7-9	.	TGTGCCAGCAGCCCACTAGCTGAAAGCTACGAGCAGTACTTC	CASSPLAESYEQYF
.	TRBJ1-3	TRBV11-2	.	TGTGCCAGCAGCGCTACAGATAACTCTGGAAACACCATATATTTT	CASSATDNSGNTIYF
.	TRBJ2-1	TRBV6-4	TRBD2	TGTGCCCCACAGACTAGCGGGATTTCCCACAATGAGCAGTTCTTC	CAPQTSGISHNEQFF
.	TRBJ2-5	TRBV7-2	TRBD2	TGTGCCAGCAGCCTCAACGGGGGGGAGACCCAGTACTTC	CASSLNGGETQYF
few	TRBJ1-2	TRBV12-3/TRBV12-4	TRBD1	TGTGCCAGCAGGCGGGACAGTAACTATGGCTACACCTTC	CASRRDSNYGYTF
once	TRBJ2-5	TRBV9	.	TGTGCCAGCAGCCCAGGATACCAAGAGACCCAGTACTTC	CASSPGYQETQYF
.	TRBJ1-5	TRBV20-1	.	TGCAGTGCTAGTTCGGGGGTTCAGCCCCAGCATTTT	CSASSGVQPQHF
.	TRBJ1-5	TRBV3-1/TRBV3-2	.	TGTGCCAGCAGCCAAGGGGCTCTGGATCAGCCCCAGCATTTT	CASSQGALDQPQHF